Listed here are 19 T cell receptor beta chains from one sample, sequenced in a study of metastatic and nonmetastatic thyroid tumors. Through MiXCR, TCRdb re-clonotyped the PCR reads. The repertoire includes 15,000 to 20,000 clones, about 35% of them detected once, and about 10% sits in the top ten. Thyroid surgery was performed in patients who had received no treatment beforehand. Material for sequencing was tumor tissue. The receptors were sampled from a male donor with papillary thyroid cancer or a benign thyroid nodule (not recorded which). Some clones in this sample may be carry-over from other donors' samples.

This clone was picked up many times. The chain links TRBV12-3 or TRBV12-4 to TRBJ2-3, with 9 bases lining up with TRBD1. The V and J ends lost 7 bases and 4 bases, in that order; junction bases with no gene match: 12. The CDR3 totals 16 residues. The CDR3 DNA sequence: TGTGCCAGCAAAGGCCTGAGGACAGGGGAGGCAGATACGCAGTATTTT. Encoded protein: CASKGLRTGEADTQYF.

The chain recombines TRBV12-3 or TRBV12-4 with TRBJ2-3, with D perhaps TRBD2 (5 bases). This CDR3 is built from 16 residues. The germline V and J ends were trimmed by 4 bases and 4 bases, with 18 bases remaining between them. CDR3: CASSYPGGSGADTQYF. CDR3 in DNA: TGTGCCAGCAGTTACCCCGGTGGGAGTGGAGCAGATACGCAGTATTTT.

This clone was counted between two and nine times. One end of the junction fails to match germline, which may point to a read error. The chain joins TRBV9 to TRBJ2-6, with D maybe TRBD1 (5 bases). In germline, CDR1 is SGDLS, CDR2 YYNGEE. This CDR3 is 15 amino acids long. This chain's CDR3 is CASSVYGSGANALTF. The DNA of the CDR3 is TGTGCCAGCAGCGTATATGGATCTGGGGCCAACGCCCTGACTTTC.

There are many counts of this clone. The chain is built from TRBV20-1 and TRBJ1-1; 8 positions agree with TRBD1. The CDR3 is made up of 16 amino acids. The V segment lost 0 bases and the J segment 0 bases; nucleotides outside the gene matches: 6. The germline CDR1 and CDR2 sequences are DFQATT and SNEGSKA (reference sequence). The CDR3 is CSAREGTGAMNTEAFF. The DNA of the CDR3 is TGCAGTGCTAGAGAGGGGACAGGCGCCATGAACACTGAAGCTTTCTTT.

This clone is labeled as medium-sized. The J gene is TRBJ1-1, the V gene TRBV9; D call uncertain. This CDR3 spans 13 amino acids. Germline V lookup: CDR1 SGDLS, CDR2 YYNGEE. V was pared by 7 bases and J by 4 bases, with 14 bases between. The CDR3 sequence: CASGPTSATEAFF. The CDR3 DNA follows: TGTGCCAGCGGCCCCACCTCGGCCACTGAAGCTTTCTTT.

This clone is labeled as medium-sized. The chain employs TRBV24-1 and TRBJ2-7; D remains unclear. The germline V and J ends were trimmed by 0 bases and 1 base, with 3 bases remaining between them. The CDR3 loop spans 13 amino acids. Germline lookup yields CDR1 KGHDR and CDR2 SFDVKD. Here the CDR3 DNA reads TGTGCCACCAGTGATTTGGTGTCCTACGAGCAGTACTTC. Translated, it gives CATSDLVSYEQYF.

This clone was recorded at least ten times. This rearrangement joins TRBV9 to TRBJ1-6, with 8 bases identical to TRBD1. Germline CDR1 reads SGDLS; CDR2 reads YYNGEE. The CDR3 extends over 15 amino acids. V lost 2 bases to trimming and J lost 8 bases; unmatched junction nucleotides: 6. The CDR3 loop is CASSVDQGADSPLHF. Written as DNA, the CDR3 is TGTGCCAGCAGCGTCGATCAGGGGGCGGATTCACCCCTCCACTTT.

The table lists this clone with many counts. This rearrangement joins TRBV6-2 or TRBV6-3 to TRBJ1-1; no definite D call. The CDR3 runs to 13 residues. The germline CDR1 and CDR2 sequences are MNHEY and SVGEGT. Trimming stripped 7 bases from V and 10 bases from J, with 19 bases between. The CDR3 bases are TGTGCCAGCACCTTCTCTCCGGGCGGAGGAGCTTTCTTT. It is translated as CASTFSPGGGAFF.

This clone has more than one count but fewer than ten. V gene TRBV29-1 combines with J gene TRBJ1-1, with 9 bases that match TRBD1. Germline V lookup: CDR1 SQVTM, CDR2 ANQGSEA. With 8 bases clipped from V and 8 bases from J, the junction kept 12 bases outside the gene matches. The CDR3 loop spans 13 amino acids. This CDR3 reads CSLHRGQGTEAFF. The CDR3 DNA sequence: TGCAGCTTGCACAGGGGGCAGGGCACCGAAGCTTTCTTT.

The CDR3 DNA sequence: TGTGCGCGCAGGGGTTCCTACGAGCAGTACTTC. This sequence encodes CARRGSYEQYF. The chain employs TRBV2 and TRBJ2-7, with a possible D match to TRBD1 (6 bases). Germline loops: CDR1 SNHLY, CDR2 FYNNEI. The CDR3 is 11 residues long. The complete variable domain, with remaining parts taken from reference TRBV2 and TRBJ2-7, reads EPEVTQTPSHQVTQMGQEVILRCVPISNHLYFYWYRQILGQKVEFLVSFYNNEISEKSEIFDDQFSVERPDGSNFTLKIRSTKLEDSAMYFCARRGSYEQYFGPGTRLTVT.

The chain recombines TRBV7-2 with TRBJ2-2; D could derive from TRBD1 or TRBD2 (5 bases each). CDR1 is SGHTA and CDR2 is FQGNSA in the germline V gene. The CDR3 consists of 14 residues. Trimming shortened V by 5 bases and J by 10 bases, and 17 bases separated the two germline ends. The CDR3 bases are TGTGCCAGCAGCGAAGGGGAGAACTCCGTGGAGCTGTTTTTT. This sequence encodes CASSEGENSVELFF. Full variable domain (outside the CDR3, taken from reference TRBV7-2 and TRBJ2-2): GAGVSQSPSNKVTEKGKDVELRCDPISGHTALYWYRQSLGQGLEFLIYFQGNSAPDKSGLPSDRFSAERTGGSVSTLTIQRTQQEDSAVYLCASSEGENSVELFFGEGSRLTVL.

The rearrangement uses TRBV2 and TRBJ2-7; D remains ambiguous. Germline V gives CDR1 SNHLY, CDR2 FYNNEI. This CDR3 has 14 amino acids. V was trimmed by 7 bases and J by 6 bases, leaving 19 bases between them. The CDR3 loop reads CASTDTSAFLEQYF. In DNA form, the CDR3 reads TGTGCCAGCACGGATACTTCAGCTTTCCTCGAGCAGTACTTC. The full variable domain, rest sourced from reference TRBV2 and TRBJ2-7, is EPEVTQTPSHQVTQMGQEVILRCVPISNHLYFYWYRQILGQKVEFLVSFYNNEISEKSEIFDDQFSVERPDGSNFTLKIRSTKLEDSAMYFCASTDTSAFLEQYFGPGTRLTVT.

The rearrangement links TRBV6-6 to TRBJ2-7, with 8 positions matching TRBD1. V trimming: 0 bases; J trimming: 5 bases; junction bases outside the gene matches: 3. CDR3 length equals 14 residues. CDR1 and CDR2 (germline): MNHNY, SVGAGI (reference sequence). In DNA form, the CDR3 reads TGTGCCAGCAGTTACTCGAACAGGGGGGACGAGCAGTACTTC. Its protein product is CASSYSNRGDEQYF.

This clone came up many times. The genes are TRBV11-2 and TRBJ1-1; TRBD1 might be the D (5 bases). Trimming took off 10 bases at V and 1 base at J, with 19 bases between the two ends. The CDR3 is 15 residues long. In germline, CDR1 is SGHAT, CDR2 FQNNGV. CDR3 DNA sequence: TGTGCCACAAATAGGGGTTCTATATCGAACACTGAAGCTTTCTTT. Amino acid sequence: CATNRGSISNTEAFF.

This clone was seen a handful of times. The chain recombines TRBV12-3 or TRBV12-4 with TRBJ2-3; D may correspond to TRBD1 or TRBD2 (6 bases each). This CDR3 contains 14 residues. Trimming took off 3 bases at V and 4 bases at J, with 11 bases between the two ends. This CDR3 is CASSLTGAADTQYF. In DNA, the CDR3 is TGTGCCAGCAGTTTGACGGGGGCCGCAGATACGCAGTATTTT.

In this sample, this clone turned up a few times. The rearrangement links TRBV11-2 to TRBJ2-1; 8 positions agree with TRBD1. The CDR3 is made up of 16 amino acids. CDR1 SGHAT and CDR2 FQNNGV come from the germline V gene. Trimming took 6 bases from V and 5 from J; bases not matched to a gene: 12. CDR3: CASRPKLDRVDNEQFF. The CDR3 coding sequence is TGTGCCAGCAGGCCTAAATTGGACAGGGTGGACAATGAGCAGTTCTTC.

This clone has a count of ten or more. Possible read error: a much larger clone is one base away. The chain couples TRBV7-9 to TRBJ2-2, with D possibly matching TRBD2 (5 bases). CDR3 length: 15 amino acids. The germline V gene has CDR1 SEHNR and CDR2 FQNEAQ (reference sequence). CDR3 sequence (DNA): TGTGCCAGCAGCACCGCAAGGGAGCCCACCGGGGAGCAGTTTTTT. Protein product: CASSTAREPTGEQFF.

This clone was seen at least ten times. The chain employs TRBV5-6 and TRBJ2-7; D unresolved. The germline V gene has CDR1 SGHDT and CDR2 YYEEEE. This CDR3 spans 13 amino acids. Deletions cut 4 bases from V and 0 bases from J, with 8 bases between. The CDR3 is CASSPTPSYEQYF. The CDR3 bases are TGTGCCAGCAGCCCGACACCCTCCTACGAGCAGTACTTC.

This clone is large (0.1 to 1%). As DNA, the CDR3 is TGTGCCAGCAGCGGCAGGACAGGATCCTCTGGAAACACCATATATTTT. This gives the protein CASSGRTGSSGNTIYF. J is TRBJ1-3 and V is TRBV12-3 or TRBV12-4, with TRBD1 matching over 7 bases. CDR3 length: 16 residues. V gave up 6 bases and J gave up 0 bases; unmatched junction bases: 8.